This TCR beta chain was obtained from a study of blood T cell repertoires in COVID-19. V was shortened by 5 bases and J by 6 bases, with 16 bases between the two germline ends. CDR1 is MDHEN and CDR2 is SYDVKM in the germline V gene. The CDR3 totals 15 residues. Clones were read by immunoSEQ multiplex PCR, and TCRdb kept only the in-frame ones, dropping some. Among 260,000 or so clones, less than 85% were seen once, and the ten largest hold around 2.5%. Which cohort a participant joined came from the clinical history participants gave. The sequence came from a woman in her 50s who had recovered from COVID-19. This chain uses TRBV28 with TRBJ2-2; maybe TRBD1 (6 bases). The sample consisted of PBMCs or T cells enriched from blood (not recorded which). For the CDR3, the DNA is TGTGCCAGCAGTAATAACCGACAGGTATCCGGGGAGCTGTTTTTT. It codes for CASSNNRQVSGELFF.